The present T cell receptor beta chain was sequenced within a study of OX40 agonist ivuxolimab in advanced cancers. Study background: Among those treated, three patients had partial responses, one with hepatocellular carcinoma and two with cutaneous melanoma.

This table comes from immunoSEQ multiplex PCR, and its TCRdb copy is limited to in-frame clones, with some not included. Among 20,000 or so clones listed, approximately 90% were seen once. The source material was CD4+ or CD8+ T cells sorted from blood, sampled in a trial of the OX40 agonist ivuxolimab. The sequence was collected from an adult with an advanced solid tumor such as melanoma, head and neck, liver or kidney cancer.

CDR3 DNA sequence: TGTGCCATCAGTGAGTCAACAGGGGGTATGCTTGGCTACACCTTC. Protein product: CAISESTGGMLGYTF. The V and J genes are TRBV10-3 and TRBJ1-2, with TRBD1 identical over 8 bases. V lost 0 bases to trimming and J lost 7 bases; unmatched junction nucleotides: 7. This CDR3 has 15 residues. From germline, CDR1 is ENHRY and CDR2 SYGVKD.